The 30 T cell receptor beta chains below come from one sample, sequenced in a study of blood T cell repertoires in COVID-19. TCRdb's table, derived via immunoSEQ multiplex PCR, lists solely in-frame clones and lacks some. The sample holds 200,000 to 250,000 clones, approximately 78% seen once. The sequencing sample was made of peripheral blood. Every receptor here comes from a woman aged 70-85 years with COVID-19, enrolled during active disease.

The V gene is TRBV15, the J gene TRBJ2-1, with 13 bases identical to TRBD2. This CDR3 has 18 amino acids. The V and J ends lost 2 bases and 0 bases, in that order; junction bases with no gene match: 4. Looked up from germline, CDR1 is LNHNV and CDR2 is YYDKDF (reference sequence). The CDR3 region has the DNA TGTGCCACCAGCAGACCAAGGACTAGCGGGAGCTCCTACAATGAGCAGTTCTTC. Its protein is CATSRPRTSGSSYNEQFF.

The chain couples TRBV5-5 to TRBJ2-1; 7 bases map to TRBD2. Germline-derived CDR1 and CDR2 are SGHKS and YYEKEE (reference sequence). Losses at the gene ends were 3 bases for V and 1 base for J; bases not matched to a gene: 10. The CDR3 is made up of 17 amino acids. The CDR3 DNA is TGTGCCAGCAGCTCCGGGGCGGGAGCTGGTTCCTACAATGAGCAGTTCTTC. Encoded protein: CASSSGAGAGSYNEQFF. Using reference TRBV5-5 and TRBJ2-1 for the parts outside the CDR3, the full variable domain is DAGVTQSPTHLIKTRGQQVTLRCSPISGHKSVSWYQQVLGQGPQFIFQYYEKEERGRGNFPDRFSARQFPNYSSELNVNALLLGDSALYLCASSSGAGAGSYNEQFFGPGTRLTVL.

The rearrangement joins TRBV19 to TRBJ2-3, with TRBD1 identical over 7 bases. The CDR3 sequence is 14 residues long. Trimming at V came to 6 bases and at J to 4 bases, leaving 7 bases not matched to a gene. Germline lookup yields CDR1 LNHDA and CDR2 SQIVND (reference sequence). The CDR3 sequence is CASRTRQGADTQYF. CDR3 bases: TGTGCCAGTAGAACTCGACAGGGAGCAGATACGCAGTATTTT.

The chain combines TRBV9 with TRBJ2-3; TRBD2 matches 9 bases. Germline loops: CDR1 SGDLS, CDR2 YYNGEE. V lost 4 bases, J lost 2 bases, and 11 bases stayed unmatched. This CDR3 comprises 17 residues. The CDR3 DNA sequence: TGTGCCAGCAGCTTCCGAGGGACTAGCCTCTACACAGATACGCAGTATTTT. It codes for CASSFRGTSLYTDTQYF.

This chain uses TRBV18 with TRBJ2-1; 11 nucleotides agree with TRBD2. From germline, CDR1 is KGHSH and CDR2 LQKENI. This CDR3 is built from 16 residues. Trimming removed 3 bases from V and 8 bases from J; junction bases left unmatched: 9. The CDR3 loop is CASSPGTSGGSDEQFF. CDR3 in DNA: TGTGCCAGCTCACCCGGGACTAGCGGTGGTTCGGATGAGCAGTTCTTC.

V usage is TRBV7-8 and J usage is TRBJ2-1; 11 bases map to TRBD1. In germline, CDR1 is SGHVS, CDR2 FQNEAQ. After removal of 2 bases from V and 6 bases from J, the junction contained 9 bases not matched to a gene. The CDR3 extends over 17 amino acids. The CDR3 protein is CASSLLAGTGGFNEQFF. CDR3 DNA sequence: TGTGCCAGCAGCTTACTGGCCGGGACAGGGGGATTCAATGAGCAGTTCTTC. The whole variable domain, filled in from reference TRBV7-8 and TRBJ2-1, reads GAGVSQSPRYKVAKRGQDVALRCDPISGHVSLFWYQQALGQGPEFLTYFQNEAQLDKSGLPSDRFFAERPEGSVSTLKIQRTQQEDSAVYLCASSLLAGTGGFNEQFFGPGTRLTVL.

This clone appeared once. The V call is TRBV9, the J call TRBJ1-1; TRBD1 aligns across 9 bases. Losses at the gene ends were 3 bases for V and 4 bases for J; bases not matched to a gene: 4. CDR1 and CDR2 (germline): SGDLS, YYNGEE. The CDR3 spans 14 residues. DNA of the CDR3: TGTGCCAGCAGCGCCCAGACAGGGGGCACTGAAGCTTTCTTT. Its translation: CASSAQTGGTEAFF.

This chain links TRBV7-9 with TRBJ2-5; D unresolved. CDR3 length: 11 residues. Germline CDR1 is SEHNR and CDR2 is FQNEAQ (reference sequence). V dropped 5 bases and J dropped 3 bases, with 4 bases sitting between them. CDR3 bases: TGTGCCAGCAGCCAGAAAGAGACCCAGTACTTC. This gives the protein CASSQKETQYF.

The chain links TRBV7-9 to TRBJ1-1; possibly TRBD1 for D (6 bases). The CDR3 contains 11 residues. Deletions cut 5 bases from V and 7 bases from J, with 8 bases between. Germline V gene sequence: CDR1 SEHNR, CDR2 FQNEAQ (reference sequence). CDR3 region: CASSRTVEAFF. The CDR3 coding sequence is TGTGCCAGCAGCCGGACAGTTGAAGCTTTCTTT. Full variable domain (remainder filled in from reference TRBV7-9 and TRBJ1-1): DTGVSQNPRHKITKRGQNVTFRCDPISEHNRLYWYRQTLGQGPEFLTYFQNEAQLEKSRLLSDRFSAERPKGSFSTLEIQRTEQGDSAMYLCASSRTVEAFFGQGTRLTVV.

The V call is TRBV11-2, the J call TRBJ2-1, with TRBD2 matching over 14 bases. The trim removed 0 bases at V and 1 base at J, leaving 8 bases unmatched. Germline V gives CDR1 SGHAT, CDR2 FQNNGV. CDR3 length equals 20 residues. The CDR3 spells CASSLDPLTSGRASYNEQFF. In DNA, the CDR3 is TGTGCCAGCAGCTTAGACCCTCTGACTAGCGGGAGGGCGTCCTACAATGAGCAGTTCTTC.

In DNA, the CDR3 is TGTGCCAGCAGTGCGGGACTCCCGTCCTACGAGCAGTACTTC. It encodes CASSAGLPSYEQYF. The chain recombines TRBV2 with TRBJ2-7, with D possibly matching TRBD2 (6 bases). Trimming cost V 4 bases and J 1 base, with 11 bases left between them. Germline-derived CDR1 and CDR2 are SNHLY and FYNNEI. The CDR3 sequence is 14 residues long. Complete variable domain (other parts from reference TRBV2 and TRBJ2-7): EPEVTQTPSHQVTQMGQEVILRCVPISNHLYFYWYRQILGQKVEFLVSFYNNEISEKSEIFDDQFSVERPDGSNFTLKIRSTKLEDSAMYFCASSAGLPSYEQYFGPGTRLTVT.

The V call is TRBV5-8, the J call TRBJ2-1; 10 bases line up with TRBD2. V gave up 1 base and J gave up 0 bases; unmatched junction bases: 13. The germline V gene has CDR1 SGHTS and CDR2 YDEGEE. CDR3 length: 20 residues. In nucleotides, the CDR3 is TGTGCCAGCAGCTTGAGGGGCACTAGCGGGATCTTCAGCTCCTACAATGAGCAGTTCTTC. Residues: CASSLRGTSGIFSSYNEQFF.

The V and J genes are TRBV6-5 and TRBJ2-3; 9 positions match TRBD2. The CDR3 spans 14 residues. Germline CDR1 and CDR2: MNHEY and SVGAGI. After removal of 7 bases from V and 3 bases from J, the junction contained 5 bases not matched to a gene. The CDR3 loop reads CASIAGERTDTQYF. CDR3 bases: TGTGCCAGCATAGCGGGAGAAAGGACAGATACGCAGTATTTT.

The chain employs TRBV5-6 and TRBJ1-3; unclear D gene. The CDR3 is 17 amino acids. The V and J ends lost 1 base and 4 bases respectively, with 18 bases between them. CDR1 is SGHDT, CDR2 YYEEEE, per germline. The CDR3 DNA sequence: TGTGCCAGCAGCTTGCCGCGGATGGGAGTTGGCGGAAACACCATATATTTT. Translating gives CASSLPRMGVGGNTIYF. The full variable domain, completed using reference TRBV5-6 and TRBJ1-3, is DAGVTQSPTHLIKTRGQQVTLRCSPKSGHDTVSWYQQALGQGPQFIFQYYEEEERQRGNFPDRFSGHQFPNYSSELNVNALLLGDSALYLCASSLPRMGVGGNTIYFGEGSWLTVV.

The chain recombines TRBV5-4 with TRBJ1-2; 10 bases line up with TRBD1. The CDR3 loop spans 13 amino acids. Trimming at V came to 4 bases and at J to 6 bases, leaving 3 bases not matched to a gene. The germline CDR1 and CDR2 sequences are SGHNT and YYREEE (reference sequence). This chain's CDR3 is CASSTGTGDGYTF. The CDR3 DNA follows: TGTGCCAGCAGCACCGGGACAGGGGATGGCTACACCTTC.

This clone was counted a single time. The gene calls are TRBV2 and TRBJ1-1, with D uncertain. Germline V gene lookup returns CDR1 SNHLY and CDR2 FYNNEI. CDR3 length equals 13 residues. Trimming removed 8 bases at V and 4 bases at J, with 14 bases between. Written as DNA, the CDR3 is TGTGCCAGCCGATCCGCCGGGTTCACTGAAGCTTTCTTT. This gives the protein CASRSAGFTEAFF. The entire variable domain, with the rest obtained from reference TRBV2 and TRBJ1-1, is as follows: EPEVTQTPSHQVTQMGQEVILRCVPISNHLYFYWYRQILGQKVEFLVSFYNNEISEKSEIFDDQFSVERPDGSNFTLKIRSTKLEDSAMYFCASRSAGFTEAFFGQGTRLTVV.

This chain uses TRBV24-1 with TRBJ2-3; no reliable D call. Germline V gene lookup returns CDR1 KGHDR and CDR2 SFDVKD. The V gene lost 2 bases and the J gene lost 2 bases, with 13 bases spanning the gap. The CDR3 has 16 amino acids. CDR3 amino acids: CATSDSAGMHTDTQYF. Written as DNA, the CDR3 is TGTGCCACCAGTGATTCGGCAGGAATGCACACAGATACGCAGTATTTT.

CDR3 residues: CASSPVRGPEQYF. CDR3 in DNA: TGTGCCAGCTCTCCAGTGAGGGGGCCGGAGCAGTACTTC. This chain connects TRBV7-9 to TRBJ2-7, with 7 bases lining up with TRBD1. There are 13 residues in the CDR3. CDR1 SEHNR and CDR2 FQNEAQ come from the germline V gene (reference sequence). Unmatched junction bases numbered 11, after V lost 8 bases and J lost 7 bases.

This sequence joins TRBV5-4 and TRBJ2-5; 8 positions agree with TRBD1. After removal of 5 bases from V and 4 bases from J, the junction contained 16 bases not matched to a gene. The CDR3 is 17 amino acids. The germline V gene has CDR1 SGHNT and CDR2 YYREEE (reference sequence). CDR3 in amino acids: CASSQRTGYLRGETQYF. DNA for the CDR3: TGTGCCAGCAGTCAACGGACAGGGTACCTTCGGGGAGAGACCCAGTACTTC.

The V and J genes are TRBV6-6 and TRBJ2-1; 7 nucleotides match TRBD1. The CDR3 is made up of 16 amino acids. Losses at the gene ends were 5 bases for V and 7 bases for J; bases not matched to a gene: 14. Germline CDR1 and CDR2: MNHNY and SVGAGI (reference sequence). DNA for the CDR3: TGTGCCAGCAGTAAAAACCTACAGGGGAAGGGAAATGAGCAGTTCTTC. Protein product: CASSKNLQGKGNEQFF.

The gene calls are TRBV28 and TRBJ1-1; no definite D call. The germline V gene encodes CDR1 MDHEN and CDR2 SYDVKM. Trimming removed 6 bases from V and 8 bases from J, with 7 bases in between. The CDR3 consists of 10 residues. In DNA form, the CDR3 reads TGTGCCAGCAGCCGCCTAGAAGCTTTCTTT. Protein: CASSRLEAFF.

The genes are TRBV5-4 and TRBJ2-5, with 12 bases identical to TRBD2. This CDR3 comprises 17 residues. Germline V lookup: CDR1 SGHNT, CDR2 YYREEE (reference sequence). Germline trimming cut 4 bases from V and 1 base from J; bases unmatched to any gene: 8. CDR3 sequence (DNA): TGTGCCAGCAGCCTGGGGCCTAGCGGGAGGGCCCAAGAGACCCAGTACTTC. Translating it yields CASSLGPSGRAQETQYF.

The chain combines TRBV6-1 with TRBJ1-5, with D hard to call. The germline V gene encodes CDR1 MNHNS and CDR2 SASEGT. Trimming took off 3 bases at V and 4 bases at J, with 4 bases between the two ends. The CDR3 sequence is 12 residues long. This CDR3 is CASSDPNQPQHF. CDR3 sequence (DNA): TGTGCCAGCAGTGACCCTAATCAGCCCCAGCATTTT.

The chain links TRBV27 to TRBJ2-7, with TRBD2 as a possible D gene (6 bases). This CDR3 contains 14 residues. V lost 6 bases, J lost 2 bases, and 14 bases lay in between. Germline CDR1 and CDR2: MNHEY and SMNVEV (reference sequence). The CDR3 here is CASRGGANPYEQYF. As DNA, the CDR3 is TGTGCCAGCAGGGGGGGAGCGAATCCCTACGAGCAGTACTTC.

The V and J genes are TRBV19 and TRBJ1-5; D gene uncertain. The V end lost 5 bases, the J end lost 3 bases, and 11 bases lay between the germline ends. CDR1 and CDR2 (germline): LNHDA, SQIVND (reference sequence). The length of the CDR3 is 14 residues. Here the CDR3 reads CASSSVYFNQPQHF. The DNA of the CDR3 is TGTGCCAGTAGTTCTGTATATTTCAATCAGCCCCAGCATTTT.

V and J are TRBV28 and TRBJ1-5; TRBD1 matches 8 bases. Trimming at V came to 2 bases and at J to 4 bases, leaving 10 bases not matched to a gene. The germline V gene has CDR1 MDHEN and CDR2 SYDVKM. The CDR3 runs 17 residues. CDR3 in DNA: TGTGCCAGCAGTTTACCAGGGGGCGCGAGATGGAATCAGCCCCAGCATTTT. This gives the protein CASSLPGGARWNQPQHF.

This sequence joins TRBV5-1 and TRBJ1-3; maybe TRBD1 (5 bases). The V and J ends lost 5 bases and 4 bases respectively, with 13 bases between them. The CDR3 consists of 14 residues. Germline V lookup: CDR1 SGHRS, CDR2 YFSETQ. The CDR3 nucleotides read TGCGCCAGCAGATCAGGGTCGGCCGGAAACACCATATATTTT. Translating it yields CASRSGSAGNTIYF.

V gene TRBV4-3 combines with J gene TRBJ2-7; D gene uncertain. CDR3 length: 16 residues. Trimming left V 1 base short and J 6 bases short, with 19 bases between. Per germline, CDR1 LGHNA and CDR2 YSLEER. CDR3 DNA sequence: TGCGCCAGCAGCCAAGTCCTTAGTCGACCTGGCGGCGAGCAGTACTTC. Protein: CASSQVLSRPGGEQYF.

This clone was counted only a few times. The chain links TRBV7-2 to TRBJ1-5; no definite D call. This CDR3 has 14 residues. Germline V gene data show CDR1 as SGHTA and CDR2 as FQGNSA. V was cut by 3 bases and J by 0 bases, with 6 bases left in between. The CDR3 bases are TGTGCCAGCAGCTTTCGGTTTAGCAATCAGCCCCAGCATTTT. Amino acid sequence: CASSFRFSNQPQHF.

V is TRBV7-3 and J is TRBJ2-1, with 16 bases aligning to TRBD2. Germline lookup yields CDR1 SGHTA and CDR2 FQGTGA. This CDR3 has 19 residues. The V segment lost 5 bases and the J segment 7 bases; nucleotides outside the gene matches: 14. The CDR3 sequence: CASSTGPGTSGRAWNEQFF. The CDR3 region has the DNA TGTGCCAGCAGCACCGGTCCCGGGACTAGCGGGAGGGCCTGGAATGAGCAGTTCTTC. The full variable domain, rest sourced from reference TRBV7-3 and TRBJ2-1, is GAGVSQTPSNKVTEKGKYVELRCDPISGHTALYWYRQSLGQGPEFLIYFQGTGAADDSGLPNDRFFAVRPEGSVSTLKIQRTERGDSAVYLCASSTGPGTSGRAWNEQFFGPGTRLTVL.